This entry features one T cell receptor beta chain sequence. Its antigen is not known. This entry belongs to a study of tumor-infiltrating lymphocytes in primary liver carcinoma. The overall study: Donors had hepatocellular carcinoma or combined HCC and intrahepatic cholangiocarcinoma. General study points: Roughly 7-24% of top clones, and no more, occurred in all five tumor regions.

The germline gives CDR1 SQVTM, CDR2 ANQGSEA. V gave up 7 bases and J gave up 5 bases; unmatched junction bases: 9. The CDR3 runs to 14 residues. The source material, about 20-30 mg of unsorted bulk tissue, was used to co-extract RNA and DNA. TCR beta cDNA was made from around 520 ng total RNA with a constant-region primer. Libraries of TCR beta came from three nested multiplex PCR rounds with slightly modified ARM-PCR. Forward primers for TRBV1-TRBV30 and a C-beta reverse primer served the first two PCR rounds, at about 10 cycles each. Each CDR3 protein is one row after TCRdb ran MiXCR on the multiplex PCR reads. The sample has about 99,000 distinct CDR3 sequences; around 63% are singletons.

The TCR originated in a woman aged 55-69 years with primary liver carcinoma and hepatitis B virus infection. The specimen was liver tumor tissue from sampling region 5. Subset indicated: tumor region T5, tumor centre. This chain links TRBV29-1 with TRBJ2-1, with 9 bases fitting TRBD1. CDR3 region: CSAGRDRDNNEQFF. As DNA, the CDR3 is TGCAGCGCTGGAAGGGACAGGGATAACAATGAGCAGTTCTTC.